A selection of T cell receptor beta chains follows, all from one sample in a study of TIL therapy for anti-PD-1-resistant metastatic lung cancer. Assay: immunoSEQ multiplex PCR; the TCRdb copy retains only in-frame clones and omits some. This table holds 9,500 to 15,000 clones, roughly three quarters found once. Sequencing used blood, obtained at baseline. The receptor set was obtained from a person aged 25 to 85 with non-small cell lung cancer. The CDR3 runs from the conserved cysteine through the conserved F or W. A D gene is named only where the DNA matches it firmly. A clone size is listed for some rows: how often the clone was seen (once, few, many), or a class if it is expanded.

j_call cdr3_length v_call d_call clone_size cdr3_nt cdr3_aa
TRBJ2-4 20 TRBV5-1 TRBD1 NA TGCGCCAGCAGCTTGGATACGTTAAGGGGACAGTATCTAGCCAAAAACATTCAGTACTTC CASSLDTLRGQYLAKNIQYF
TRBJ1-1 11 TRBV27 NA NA TGTGCCAGCAGACAGAACACTGAAGCTTTCTTT CASRQNTEAFF
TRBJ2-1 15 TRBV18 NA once TGTGCCAGCTCACCACAACCGACCCTCGGCGGGGAGCAGTTCTTC CASSPQPTLGGEQFF
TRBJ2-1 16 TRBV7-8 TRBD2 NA TGTGCCAGCAGCTTAGTTCTTCTAGCGGGACCAAATGAGCAGTTCTTC CASSLVLLAGPNEQFF
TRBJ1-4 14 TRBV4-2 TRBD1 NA TGTGCCAGCAGCCTTGGACAGGGAGGGGAAAAACTGTTTTTT CASSLGQGGEKLFF
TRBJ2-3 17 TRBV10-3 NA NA TGTGCCATCAGCCCCGGAAGAATGCGTGCTAGCACAGATACGCAGTATTTT CAISPGRMRASTDTQYF
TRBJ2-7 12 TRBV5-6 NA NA TGTGCCAGCAGCTTGCCGCCCTACGAGCAGTACTTC CASSLPPYEQYF
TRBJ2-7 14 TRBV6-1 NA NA TGTGCCAGCAGATTAGCAGCCTACTCCTACGAGCAGTACTTC CASRLAAYSYEQYF
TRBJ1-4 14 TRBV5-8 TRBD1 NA TGTGCCAGCAGCGACCGGGACAGGAATGAAAAACTGTTTTTT CASSDRDRNEKLFF
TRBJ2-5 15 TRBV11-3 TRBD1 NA TGTGCCAGCAGCTTAGGCGCAGGGGGCAGGGAGACCCAGTACTTC CASSLGAGGRETQYF
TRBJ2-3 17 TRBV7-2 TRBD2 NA TGTGCCAGCAGCTTCCTCGGCGGGAGGGCCTTTTCAGATACGCAGTATTTT CASSFLGGRAFSDTQYF
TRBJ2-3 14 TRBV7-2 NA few TGTGCCAGCAGCTTAGTGACGTTCTCCGATACGCAGTATTTT CASSLVTFSDTQYF
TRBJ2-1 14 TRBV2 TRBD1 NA TGTGCCAGCAGGGACAGGGCCGATTACAATGAGCAGTTCTTC CASRDRADYNEQFF
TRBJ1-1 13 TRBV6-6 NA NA TGTGCCAGCACGAAGGGGCGGAACACTGAAGCTTTCTTT CASTKGRNTEAFF
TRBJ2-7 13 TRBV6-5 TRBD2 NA TGTGCCAGCACGACTAGCGCTTCCTACGAGCAGTACTTC CASTTSASYEQYF
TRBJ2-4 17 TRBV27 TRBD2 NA TGTGCCAGCAGTTTATCGCAGCGGGAGGTTTGGAAAAACATTCAGTACTTC CASSLSQREVWKNIQYF
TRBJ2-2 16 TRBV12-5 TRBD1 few TGTGCTAGTGGTTGGCCGGACAGGGGCGACGACGGGGAGCTGTTTTTT CASGWPDRGDDGELFF
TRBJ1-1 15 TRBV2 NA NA TGTGCCAGCAGTGCCTGGACAGTCCGAAACACTGAAGCTTTCTTT CASSAWTVRNTEAFF
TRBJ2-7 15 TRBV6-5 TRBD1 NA TGTGCCAGCAGAGTCGGACAGGGTAGATCCTACGAGCAGTACTTC CASRVGQGRSYEQYF
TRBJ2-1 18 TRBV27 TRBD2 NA TGTGCCAGCCAGGTTCTAGGAGCGGGAGGGCCGAGGGGGAATGAGCAGTTCTTC CASQVLGAGGPRGNEQFF
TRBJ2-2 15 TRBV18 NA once TGTGCCAGCTCACCACCGACAGGTGGCACCGGGGAGCTGTTTTTT CASSPPTGGTGELFF
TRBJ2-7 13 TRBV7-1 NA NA TGTGCCAGCAGCCGGGACGGACACTACGAGCAGTACTTC CASSRDGHYEQYF
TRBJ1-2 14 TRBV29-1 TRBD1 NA TGCAGCGTTGAAGGCAGGGGGCGCAACTATGGCTACACCTTC CSVEGRGRNYGYTF
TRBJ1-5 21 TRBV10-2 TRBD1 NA TGCGCCAGCAGTGAGGACGTTGGACAGGGGGCCAACGGTTACTATGATCGGCCCCAGCATTTT CASSEDVGQGANGYYDRPQHF
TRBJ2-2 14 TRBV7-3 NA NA TGTGCCAGCAGTTCCACAGGGTGGGACGGGGAGCTGTTTTTT CASSSTGWDGELFF
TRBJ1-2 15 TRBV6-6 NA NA TGTGCCAGCAGTCCTTCAACTCAGGGCCCCTATGGCTACACCTTC CASSPSTQGPYGYTF
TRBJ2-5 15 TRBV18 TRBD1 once TGTGCCAGCTCACGGCAACAGGGGAACCAAGAGACCCAGTACTTC CASSRQQGNQETQYF
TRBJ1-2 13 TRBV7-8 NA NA TGTGCCAGCAGCTTAGCCGGGGGGGTTGGCTACACCTTC CASSLAGGVGYTF
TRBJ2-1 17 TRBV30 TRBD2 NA TGTGCCTGGAGTGGAAGAGGACTAGCGGGGAACTACAATGAGCAGTTCTTC CAWSGRGLAGNYNEQFF
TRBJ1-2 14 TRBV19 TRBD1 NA TGTGCCAGTAGTATAGATACAGGGGACTATGGCTACACCTTC CASSIDTGDYGYTF
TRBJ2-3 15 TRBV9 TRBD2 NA TGTGCCAGCAATCCGGGAGCGGGAGCGACAGATACGCAGTATTTT CASNPGAGATDTQYF
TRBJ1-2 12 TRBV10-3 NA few TGTGCCATCAGTGAGACCGCGGGAGGCTACACCTTC CAISETAGGYTF